This passage covers 24 T cell receptor beta chains from one sample sequenced in a study of vaccination and CD4 T cells after COVID-19. CD4+ T cells that had been cultured provided DNA sequenced with the Oncomine TCR Beta short-read assay. TCRdb passed the PCR reads through MiXCR, listing each CDR3 protein once. Here the sample spans 15,000 to 20,000 distinct CDR3 sequences, approximately 29% being singletons. Documented treatment: approximately 9-day PBMC culture with coronavirus spike peptide pools or control peptides (ViraFEST assay). These receptors' antigens are unknown. Sequenced material: cultured CD4+ T cells from blood. These receptors originate from a human donor with COVID-19.

CDR3 sequence (DNA): TGTGCCAGCAGGGGACTGTTGTATAATTCACCCCTCCACTTT. This encodes CASRGLLYNSPLHF. The V gene is TRBV11-2, the J gene TRBJ1-6; perhaps TRBD1 as D (5 bases). Trimming left V 6 bases short and J 4 bases short, with 10 bases between. The CDR3 contains 14 residues. The germline V gene has CDR1 SGHAT and CDR2 FQNNGV.

The genes are TRBV7-6 and TRBJ2-5; D gene ambiguous. Per germline, CDR1 SGHVS and CDR2 FNYEAQ. Trimming removed 5 bases at V and 5 bases at J, with 9 bases between. CDR3 size: 12 residues. This CDR3 reads CASSRVGETQYF. The DNA of the CDR3 is TGTGCCAGCAGCCGGGTAGGGGAGACCCAGTACTTC.

This clonotype has more than one count but fewer than ten. V and J are TRBV11-2 and TRBJ2-5, with TRBD1 as a possible D gene (6 bases). The CDR3 covers 15 residues. Germline CDR1 SGHAT, CDR2 FQNNGV. V lost 3 bases to trimming and J lost 5 bases, with 16 bases between them. CDR3 protein: CASSLGEGGLETQYF. CDR3 bases: TGTGCCAGCAGCTTGGGTGAAGGGGGTTTGGAGACCCAGTACTTC. The full variable domain, its missing parts supplied by reference TRBV11-2 and TRBJ2-5, is EAGVAQSPRYKIIEKRQSVAFWCNPISGHATLYWYQQILGQGPKLLIQFQNNGVVDDSQLPKDRFSAERLKGVDSTLKIQPAKLEDSAVYLCASSLGEGGLETQYFGPGTRLLVL.

This sequence joins TRBV18 and TRBJ1-2; possible D gene TRBD1, 6 bases. Trimming removed 3 bases at V and 4 bases at J, with 9 bases between. The CDR3 has 13 amino acids. Germline V gene data show CDR1 as KGHSH and CDR2 as LQKENI. CDR3 loop: CASSPSDSYGYTF. The CDR3 nucleotides are TGTGCCAGCTCACCGTCGGACAGCTATGGCTACACCTTC.

The rearrangement links TRBV7-9 to TRBJ1-4; the D is unclear. V lost 1 base and J 8 bases, leaving 11 bases between the germline ends. This CDR3 has 14 residues. Per germline, CDR1 SEHNR and CDR2 FQNEAQ (reference sequence). The CDR3 coding sequence is TGTGCCAGCAGCTTAGGGCAGGTCGACGAAAAACTGTTTTTT. Residues: CASSLGQVDEKLFF.

This chain links TRBV30 with TRBJ1-4, with D perhaps matching TRBD1 (5 bases). Trimming stripped 1 base from V and 5 bases from J, with 11 bases between. The V gene's germline CDR1 is GTSNPN and CDR2 SVGIG (reference sequence). This CDR3 is 14 amino acids long. CDR3 loop: CAWSERRQNEKLFF. In DNA form, the CDR3 reads TGTGCCTGGAGTGAACGTAGACAGAATGAAAAACTGTTTTTT.

The chain combines TRBV6-1 with TRBJ2-1; 12 nucleotides match TRBD2. CDR1 is MNHNS, CDR2 SASEGT, per germline. J gave up 5 bases and V 8 bases, and 4 bases lay outside the gene matches. CDR3 length: 14 residues. This CDR3 reads CASGRTSGDNEQFF. The CDR3 bases are TGTGCCAGCGGACGGACTAGCGGGGACAATGAGCAGTTCTTC.

This clonotype occurred a few times. The chain employs TRBV28 and TRBJ1-5; unclear D gene. CDR1 is MDHEN, CDR2 SYDVKM, per germline. This CDR3 is built from 17 residues. Trimming took 5 bases from V and 3 from J, leaving 20 bases between them. In DNA form, the CDR3 reads TGTGCCAGCAGTCGACCGACAAACGGACGCTTCAATCAGCCCCAGCATTTT. Translated: CASSRPTNGRFNQPQHF.

The genes are TRBV27 and TRBJ2-1; 8 bases are shared with TRBD1. Germline-derived CDR1 and CDR2 are MNHEY and SMNVEV (reference sequence). The CDR3 sequence is 16 residues long. V lost 1 base to trimming and J lost 6 bases; unmatched junction nucleotides: 8. The CDR3, as DNA: TGTGCCAGCAGTTTATTTAACAGGGGGTATTCCAATGAGCAGTTCTTC. Its translation: CASSLFNRGYSNEQFF.

The chain is built from TRBV20-1 and TRBJ2-3; maybe TRBD2 (6 bases). Germline V CDR1 and CDR2: DFQATT, SNEGSKA (reference sequence). V was pared by 5 bases and J by 3 bases, with 21 bases between. The CDR3 extends over 16 amino acids. CDR3 sequence (DNA): TGCAGTGCTGCGCAATTTGGAGGGAGAAGGACAGATACGCAGTATTTT. Its translation: CSAAQFGGRRTDTQYF.

The chain couples TRBV2 to TRBJ1-5; no firm D call. Trimming took off 5 bases at V and 4 bases at J, with 6 bases between the two ends. The germline gives CDR1 SNHLY, CDR2 FYNNEI. This CDR3 region has 12 residues. As DNA, the CDR3 is TGTGCCAGCAGTCCCAGAAATCAGCCCCAGCATTTT. Translation gives CASSPRNQPQHF.

This clonotype has more than one count but fewer than ten. CDR3 DNA sequence: TGTGCCAGCAGCTTACAGGGCACAGGGTTTAACGGGGAGCTGTTTTTT. It specifies CASSLQGTGFNGELFF. The chain uses TRBV7-3 and TRBJ2-2; D perhaps matches TRBD1 (6 bases). Trimming removed 2 bases at V and 7 bases at J, with 17 bases between. Germline V lookup: CDR1 SGHTA, CDR2 FQGTGA. The CDR3 has 16 amino acids. The variable domain in full, with the rest retrieved from reference TRBV7-3 and TRBJ2-2, is GAGVSQTPSNKVTEKGKYVELRCDPISGHTALYWYRQSLGQGPEFLIYFQGTGAADDSGLPNDRFFAVRPEGSVSTLKIQRTERGDSAVYLCASSLQGTGFNGELFFGEGSRLTVL.

V gene TRBV30 combines with J gene TRBJ2-6, with D possibly matching TRBD1 (6 bases). Germline V gene sequence: CDR1 GTSNPN, CDR2 SVGIG (reference sequence). This CDR3 region has 20 residues. V was shortened by 2 bases and J by 0 bases, with 23 bases between the two germline ends. Here the CDR3 DNA reads TGTGCCTGGAGTCCCTGGACAGAAGACTACACCAACTCTGGGGCCAACGTCCTGACTTTC. This encodes CAWSPWTEDYTNSGANVLTF.

This chain connects TRBV21-1 to TRBJ1-2; TRBD1 is the table's D call and was not checked against the DNA. TRBV21-1 is an annotated pseudogene. The CDR3 runs 15 residues. Here the CDR3 reads CASSKPTGDGYGYTF. CDR3 coding DNA: TGTGCCAGCAGCAAACCTACAGGGGATGGGTATGGCTACACCTTC.

This rearrangement joins TRBV19 to TRBJ2-7, with 8 bases matching TRBD1. V was pared by 4 bases and J by 6 bases, with 2 bases of the junction left unmatched. CDR1 LNHDA and CDR2 SQIVND come from the germline V gene (reference sequence). The CDR3 loop spans 12 amino acids. CDR3 in DNA: TGTGCCAGTAGTACCGACAGGGGCGAGCAGTACTTC. This encodes CASSTDRGEQYF.

This clonotype has only a few counts. The chain uses TRBV30 and TRBJ2-3; no firm D call. Germline V gene lookup returns CDR1 GTSNPN and CDR2 SVGIG (reference sequence). The CDR3 extends over 15 amino acids. Trimming shortened V by 5 bases and J by 2 bases, and 17 bases separated the two germline ends. This CDR3 reads CAWSYGSEPTDTQYF. CDR3 DNA: TGTGCCTGGTCCTATGGGTCCGAACCCACAGATACGCAGTATTTT. The full variable domain, rest sourced from reference TRBV30 and TRBJ2-3, is SQTIHQWPATLVQPVGSPLSLECTVEGTSNPNLYWYRQAAGRGLQLLFYSVGIGQISSEVPQNLSASRPQDRQFILSSKKLLLSDSGFYLCAWSYGSEPTDTQYFGPGTRLTVL.

The chain couples TRBV2 to TRBJ1-1, with a possible D match to TRBD1 (5 bases). Trimming stripped 4 bases from V and 0 bases from J, with 9 bases between. This CDR3 contains 14 residues. Germline CDR1 and CDR2: SNHLY and FYNNEI. In nucleotides, the CDR3 is TGTGCCAGCAGTGCGGGACTCTTGAACACTGAAGCTTTCTTT. Protein sequence: CASSAGLLNTEAFF.

CDR3 coding DNA: TGTGCCAGCAGCCTCCGACGGGGGGAGACCCAGTACTTC. Protein sequence: CASSLRRGETQYF. The chain uses TRBV14 and TRBJ2-5, with D possibly matching TRBD2 (6 bases). The CDR3 totals 13 residues. Germline CDR1 SGHDN, CDR2 FVKESK. Trimming took off 4 bases at V and 5 bases at J, with 11 bases between the two ends.

The chain is built from TRBV21-1 and TRBJ1-2; the tabulated D call, TRBD1, remains unverified against the DNA. TRBV21-1 is annotated as a pseudogene. This CDR3 contains 14 residues. The CDR3, as DNA: TGTGCCAGCAGCAAAGTTTCCAGGGACTATGGCTACACCTTC. Its translation is CASSKVSRDYGYTF.

By proportion, this clonotype is medium-sized (0.01 to 0.1%). The chain couples TRBV7-2 to TRBJ1-2, with D possibly matching TRBD1 (6 bases). The CDR3 has 13 residues. Germline lookup yields CDR1 SGHTA and CDR2 FQGNSA. V shed 1 base and J shed 5 bases, with 8 bases lying between them. The CDR3 DNA follows: TGTGCCAGCAGCTTAGGGGGACAATATGGCTACACCTTC. Protein sequence: CASSLGGQYGYTF.

The chain couples TRBV6-1 to TRBJ1-2; possibly TRBD1 for D (6 bases). The CDR3 totals 13 residues. V lost 6 bases and J 7 bases, leaving 15 bases between the germline ends. In germline, CDR1 is MNHNS, CDR2 SASEGT. The CDR3 region is CASRLKTGPGYTF. The DNA of the CDR3 is TGTGCCAGCAGACTGAAGACAGGCCCTGGCTACACCTTC.

In this sample, this clonotype turned up a few times. The chain is built from TRBV10-3 and TRBJ2-7; TRBD2 agrees at 9 bases. Germline V gene data show CDR1 as ENHRY and CDR2 as SYGVKD. The CDR3 sequence is 13 residues long. V was clipped by 7 bases and J by 5 bases; unmatched bases: 6. The CDR3 is CAIKASGAHEQYF. The CDR3 region has the DNA TGTGCCATCAAGGCTAGCGGGGCCCACGAGCAGTACTTC.

The chain uses TRBV30 and TRBJ2-2, with unresolved D. This CDR3 contains 14 residues. Trimming removed 0 bases from V and 2 bases from J, with 7 bases in between. Germline lookup yields CDR1 GTSNPN and CDR2 SVGIG (reference sequence). CDR3 DNA sequence: TGTGCCTGGAGTGTACTCAGAAACACCGGGGAGCTGTTTTTT. It encodes CAWSVLRNTGELFF.

This clonotype appeared a few times. This chain uses TRBV6-5 with TRBJ1-6, with TRBD1 identical over 7 bases. V lost 4 bases, J lost 5 bases, and 8 bases stayed unmatched. CDR3 length: 16 residues. CDR1 is MNHEY, CDR2 SVGAGI, per germline. The CDR3 nucleotides read TGTGCCAGCAGTTTCCGACAGGGCGCCGATAATTCACCCCTCCACTTT. This codes for CASSFRQGADNSPLHF.